These T cell receptor beta chains were read from a single sample in a study of blood T cell repertoires in COVID-19. Measured with immunoSEQ multiplex PCR; TCRdb has only the in-frame clones, and not every one. Of around 100,000 clones in the sample, roughly nine tenths are singletons; the top ten hold approximately 3.6%. Sample: peripheral blood. These receptors came from an older woman with acute or convalescent COVID-19. The CDR3 runs from the conserved cysteine through the conserved F or W. A D gene is named only where the DNA matches it firmly. Where a row states a size, it is once, few, many or the class of an expanded clone; other rows omit it.

TRBV18,TRBJ2-6,.,20,.,CASSPLGGAGRTSGANVLTF,TGTGCCAGCTCACCATTAGGAGGAGCGGGCCGTACCTCTGGGGCCAACGTCCTGACTTTC
TRBV30,TRBJ1-6,.,15,.,CAWSVLSTGTSPLHF,TGTGCCTGGAGTGTACTTTCTACGGGTACTTCACCCCTCCACTTT
TRBV10-2,TRBJ1-5,.,13,.,CASKNRDDQPQHF,TGCGCCAGCAAGAACAGGGATGATCAGCCCCAGCATTTT
TRBV6-6,TRBJ1-2,.,12,.,CASTNVNYGYTF,TGTGCCAGCACAAATGTTAACTATGGCTACACCTTC
TRBV29-1,TRBJ2-7,.,15,.,CSASHTGGGIYEQYF,TGCAGTGCTTCCCATACGGGTGGCGGGATCTACGAGCAGTACTTC
TRBV7-6,TRBJ2-5,TRBD2,16,.,CASSLLAGVGQETQYF,TGTGCCAGCAGCCTATTAGCGGGAGTCGGACAAGAGACCCAGTACTTC
TRBV6-1,TRBJ1-3,TRBD1,16,.,CASSVGQGPSGNTIYF,TGTGCCAGCAGTGTGGGACAGGGCCCCTCTGGAAACACCATATATTTT
TRBV11-2,TRBJ1-6,TRBD1,15,.,CASSAGTGHNSPLHF,TGTGCCAGCAGCGCCGGGACAGGGCATAATTCACCCCTCCACTTT
TRBV13,TRBJ2-5,.,15,.,CASSLGLMGNGAQYF,TGTGCCAGCAGCTTAGGCCTAATGGGGAACGGGGCCCAGTACTTC
TRBV5-1,TRBJ2-3,TRBD2,15,.,CASRELAAYTDTQYF,TGCGCCAGCAGAGAACTAGCGGCATACACAGATACGCAGTATTTT
TRBV29-1,TRBJ2-1,.,11,few,CSVSSYNEQFF,TGCAGCGTTTCTAGCTACAATGAGCAGTTCTTC
TRBV18,TRBJ1-2,TRBD1,15,.,CASSPRQGPPYGYTF,TGTGCCAGCTCACCTCGACAGGGGCCCCCCTATGGCTACACCTTC
TRBV3-1/TRBV3-2,TRBJ1-6,.,17,.,CASSQEQGGTYNSPLHF,TGTGCCAGCAGCCAAGAGCAGGGAGGGACCTATAATTCACCCCTCCACTTT
TRBV6-1,TRBJ1-4,.,15,.,CASSEAGGGAEKLFF,TGTGCCAGCAGTGAAGCAGGGGGGGGAGCGGAAAAACTGTTTTTT
TRBV14,TRBJ2-5,.,12,.,CASSQVLETQYF,TGTGCCAGCAGCCAAGTTCTGGAGACCCAGTACTTC